This TCR beta chain comes out of a study of T-cell reconstitution after alpha-beta-depleted transplantation in children (dated by TCRdb to about 2016). Notes on the research overall: Using TCR repertoire profiling, the study followed T-cell immune reconstitution in a quantitative way in children after TCRalphabeta/CD19-depleted allogeneic hematopoietic cell transplantation.

In its sample, this clonotype was seen many times. The antigen this receptor binds is unknown. No qualities accompany the bases; no much larger clone lies one base away. General study outcomes and caveats: In some patients, the high TCRbeta diversity seen at day 60 was put down to recipient T cells and intrathymic progenitors that had survived conditioning. The apparently early alphabetaT-cell count recovery about two months after transplant was reportedly dependent on only several hundred rapidly expanded clones derived from non-depleted graft cells. The frequencies of hyperexpanded clones fell over the following months, and after one year, T-cell counts and TCRbeta diversity were mostly attributed to newly produced T cells.

There are 13 amino acids in the CDR3, from cysteine to phenylalanine inclusive. The CDR3 DNA has 39 bases and is translated from base 1. At the junction V is shortened by 4 bases and J by 5 bases, with 14 bases in between. Looking up the germline V gene yields CDR1 SQVTM and CDR2 ANQGSEA. Libraries came from PCR. Sequencing was carried out with an Illumina HiSeq 2500. TCR library preparation used molecular barcoding, with unique molecular identifiers applied to normalize quantification of the TCRbeta repertoire. Through fastp at Q25 and MiXCR, TCRdb rebuilt clones from the public reads, retaining in-frame beta chains. A single entry per CDR3 protein holds the most common genes and DNA from its merged rows. This sample has 450,000 to 600,000 distinct CDR3 sequences in its table, and over 9.5% of those were observed once. The top ten constitute 2% to 2.5% of the sample. Sample treatment or condition, as interpreted from the label and publication: allogeneic hematopoietic cell transplantation with graft depleted of TCRalphabeta T cells and CD19 B cells. The children who served as transplant recipients had been given grafts of TCRalphabeta/CD19-depleted allogeneic hematopoietic cells.

This receptor was identified in a child between 2 and 9 years old with inherited bone marrow failure, due to receive a stem cell transplant. This receptor chain uses TRBV29-1 and TRBJ1-1; there is no confident call for the D gene. This specimen was PBMCs, taken before TCRalphabeta/CD19-depleted stem cell transplant. The nucleotide sequence is TGCAGCGTTGCCCTCGACGGGAGGACTGAAGCTTTCTTT. The encoded protein is CSVALDGRTEAFF. The CDR3 plus the reference TRBV29-1 and TRBJ1-1 genes for the other parts give the full variable domain: SAVISQKPSRDICQRGTSLTIQCQVDSQVTMMFWYRQQPGQSLTLIATANQGSEATYESGFVIDKFPISRPNLTFSTLTVSNMSPEDSSIYLCSVALDGRTEAFFGQGTRLTVV.